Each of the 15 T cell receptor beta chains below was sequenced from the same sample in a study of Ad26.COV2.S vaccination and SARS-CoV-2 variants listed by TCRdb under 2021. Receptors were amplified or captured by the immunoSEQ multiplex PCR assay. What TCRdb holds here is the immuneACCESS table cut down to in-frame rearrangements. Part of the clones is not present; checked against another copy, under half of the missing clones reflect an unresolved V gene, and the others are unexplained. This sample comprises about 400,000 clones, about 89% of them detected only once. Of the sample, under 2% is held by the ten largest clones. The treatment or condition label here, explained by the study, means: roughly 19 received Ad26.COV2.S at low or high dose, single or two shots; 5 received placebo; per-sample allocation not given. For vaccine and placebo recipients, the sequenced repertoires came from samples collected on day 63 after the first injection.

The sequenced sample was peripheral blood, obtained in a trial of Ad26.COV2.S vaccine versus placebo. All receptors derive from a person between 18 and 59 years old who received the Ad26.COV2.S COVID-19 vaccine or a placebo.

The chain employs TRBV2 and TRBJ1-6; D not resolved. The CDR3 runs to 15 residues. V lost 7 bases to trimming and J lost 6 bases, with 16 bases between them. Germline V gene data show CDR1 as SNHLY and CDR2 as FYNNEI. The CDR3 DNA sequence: TGTGCCAGCAAAGGTGCAGTGGGTCGTAATTCACCCCTCCACTTT. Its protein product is CASKGAVGRNSPLHF.

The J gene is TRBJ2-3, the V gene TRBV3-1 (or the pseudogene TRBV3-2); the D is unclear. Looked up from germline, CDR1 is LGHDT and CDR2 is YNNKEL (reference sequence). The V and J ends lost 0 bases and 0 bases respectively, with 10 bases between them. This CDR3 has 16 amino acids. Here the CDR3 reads CASSQDLIQSTDTQYF. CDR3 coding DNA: TGTGCCAGCAGCCAAGATCTGATACAGAGCACAGATACGCAGTATTTT.

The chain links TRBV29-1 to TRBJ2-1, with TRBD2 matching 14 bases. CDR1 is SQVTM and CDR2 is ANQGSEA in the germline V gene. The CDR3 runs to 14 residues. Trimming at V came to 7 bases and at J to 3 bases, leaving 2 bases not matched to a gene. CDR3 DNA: TGCAGCGCCGGGACTAGCGGGGGCTACAATGAGCAGTTCTTC. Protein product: CSAGTSGGYNEQFF.

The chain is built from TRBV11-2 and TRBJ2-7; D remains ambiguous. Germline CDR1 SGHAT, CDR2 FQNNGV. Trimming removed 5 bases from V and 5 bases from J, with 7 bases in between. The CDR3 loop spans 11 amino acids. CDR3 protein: CASSNSHEQYF. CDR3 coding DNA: TGTGCCAGCAGCAACAGCCACGAGCAGTACTTC.

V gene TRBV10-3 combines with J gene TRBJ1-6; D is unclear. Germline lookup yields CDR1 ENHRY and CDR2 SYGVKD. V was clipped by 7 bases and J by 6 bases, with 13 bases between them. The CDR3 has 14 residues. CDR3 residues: CAITSGSGNSPLHF. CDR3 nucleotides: TGTGCCATCACGTCCGGGAGTGGTAATTCACCCCTCCACTTT.

Here the CDR3 DNA reads TGCGCCAGCAGCCCAAGGTCCAATCAGCCCCAGCATTTT. This translates into CASSPRSNQPQHF. V is TRBV4-1 and J is TRBJ1-5, with D unclear. The germline CDR1 and CDR2 sequences are MGHRA and YSYEKL. V lost 4 bases and J 3 bases, leaving 7 bases between the germline ends. The CDR3 length is 13 residues.

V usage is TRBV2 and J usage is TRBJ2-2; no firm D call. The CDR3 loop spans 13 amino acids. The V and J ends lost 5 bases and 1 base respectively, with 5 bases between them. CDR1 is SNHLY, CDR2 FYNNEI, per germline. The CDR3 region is CASSLQNTGELFF. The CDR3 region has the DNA TGTGCCAGCAGTCTTCAGAACACCGGGGAGCTGTTTTTT. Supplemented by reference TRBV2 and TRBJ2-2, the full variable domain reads EPEVTQTPSHQVTQMGQEVILRCVPISNHLYFYWYRQILGQKVEFLVSFYNNEISEKSEIFDDQFSVERPDGSNFTLKIRSTKLEDSAMYFCASSLQNTGELFFGEGSRLTVL.

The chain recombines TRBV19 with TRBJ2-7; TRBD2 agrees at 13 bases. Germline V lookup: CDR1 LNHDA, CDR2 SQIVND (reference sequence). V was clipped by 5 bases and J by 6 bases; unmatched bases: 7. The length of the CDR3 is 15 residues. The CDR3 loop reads CASSGGLAGASEQYF. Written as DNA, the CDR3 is TGTGCCAGTAGTGGTGGACTAGCGGGAGCCAGCGAGCAGTACTTC.

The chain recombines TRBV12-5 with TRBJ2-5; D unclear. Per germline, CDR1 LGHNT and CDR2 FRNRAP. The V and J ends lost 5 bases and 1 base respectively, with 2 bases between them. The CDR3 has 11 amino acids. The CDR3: CASGPQETQYF. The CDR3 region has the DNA TGTGCTAGTGGTCCCCAAGAGACCCAGTACTTC. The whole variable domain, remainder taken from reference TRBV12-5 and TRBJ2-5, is DARVTQTPRHKVTEMGQEVTMRCQPILGHNTVFWYRQTMMQGLELLAYFRNRAPLDDSGMPKDRFSAEMPDATLATLKIQPSEPRDSAVYFCASGPQETQYFGPGTRLLVL.

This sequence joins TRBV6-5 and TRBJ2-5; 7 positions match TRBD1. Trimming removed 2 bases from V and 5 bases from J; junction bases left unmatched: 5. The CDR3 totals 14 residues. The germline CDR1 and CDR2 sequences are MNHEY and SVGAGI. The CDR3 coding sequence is TGTGCCAGCAGTTACCGAGGGGGCCTTGAGACCCAGTACTTC. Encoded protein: CASSYRGGLETQYF.

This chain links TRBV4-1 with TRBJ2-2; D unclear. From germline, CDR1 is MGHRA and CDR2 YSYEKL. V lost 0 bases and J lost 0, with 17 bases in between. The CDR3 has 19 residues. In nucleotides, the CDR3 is TGCGCCAGCAGCCAAGATCTGCCACAGAATTTCGCGAACACCGGGGAGCTGTTTTTT. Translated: CASSQDLPQNFANTGELFF.

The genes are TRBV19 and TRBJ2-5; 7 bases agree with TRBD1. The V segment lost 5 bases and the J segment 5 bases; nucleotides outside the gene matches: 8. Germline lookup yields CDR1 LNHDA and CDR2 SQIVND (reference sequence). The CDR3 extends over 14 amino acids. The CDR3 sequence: CASSSPTGWETQYF. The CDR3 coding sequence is TGTGCCAGTAGTTCCCCGACAGGGTGGGAGACCCAGTACTTC.

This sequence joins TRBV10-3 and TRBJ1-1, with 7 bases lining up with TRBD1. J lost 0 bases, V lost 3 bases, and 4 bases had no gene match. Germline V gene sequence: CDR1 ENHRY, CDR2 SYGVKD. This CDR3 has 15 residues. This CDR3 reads CAISDGQDLNTEAFF. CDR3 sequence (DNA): TGTGCCATCAGTGACGGACAGGACCTGAACACTGAAGCTTTCTTT.

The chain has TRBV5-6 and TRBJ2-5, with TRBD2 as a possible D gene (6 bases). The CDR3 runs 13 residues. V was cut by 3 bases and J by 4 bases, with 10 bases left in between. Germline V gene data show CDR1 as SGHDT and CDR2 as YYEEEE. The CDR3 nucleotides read TGTGCCAGCAGCTGGATCGGGGGAGAGACCCAGTACTTC. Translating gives CASSWIGGETQYF.

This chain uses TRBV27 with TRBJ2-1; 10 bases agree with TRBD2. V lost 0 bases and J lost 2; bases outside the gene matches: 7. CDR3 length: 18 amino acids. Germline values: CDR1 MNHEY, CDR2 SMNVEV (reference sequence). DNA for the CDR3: TGTGCCAGCAGTTTATCGGGACTAGCGCGACCTCCCTACAATGAGCAGTTCTTC. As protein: CASSLSGLARPPYNEQFF.